Listed below are T cell receptor beta chains from one sample, sequenced in a study of T cell responses to AZD1222 COVID-19 vaccine. Sequencing was performed with immunoSEQ multiplex PCR; in TCRdb, only in-frame clones are kept and a portion is missing. This repertoire shows 65,000 to 90,000 clones, about nine tenths found once; its top ten account for less than 20%. The source material was peripheral blood, sampled on day 0 of AZD1222 vaccination. These receptors came from an adult in good health. Both conserved end residues are part of each CDR3. D genes are given only for firm matches. The size field is filled for only some rows; it gives once, few, many or a size class.

TRBJ2-3,NA,TRBD2,TRBV6-1,TGTGCCAGCAGTGAAGTAGCGGGGGGGCCAGATACGCAGTATTTT,CASSEVAGGPDTQYF
TRBJ2-2,NA,TRBD2,TRBV7-2,TGTGCCAGCAGCTTAGTCCCAGCGGGAGGCCTCGGGGAGCTGTTTTTT,CASSLVPAGGLGELFF
TRBJ2-7,NA,NA,TRBV13,TGTGCCAGCAGCCTCGGGACACCCTTCCACGAGCAGTACTTC,CASSLGTPFHEQYF
TRBJ1-5,once,NA,TRBV28,TGTGCCAGCCACGCCGGTGATCAGCCCCAGCATTTT,CASHAGDQPQHF
TRBJ1-3,NA,NA,TRBV7-2,TGTGCCAGCAGCTGGAAACCGGGACACCAAAACCCCTCTGGAAACACCATATATTTT,CASSWKPGHQNPSGNTIYF
TRBJ2-1,NA,NA,TRBV5-1,TGCGCCAGTCGCCAAACCTCCTACAATGAGCAGTTCTTC,CASRQTSYNEQFF
TRBJ2-2,NA,TRBD1,TRBV18,TGTGCCAGCTCACCGAGTACAGGGGACACCGGGGAGCTGTTTTTT,CASSPSTGDTGELFF
TRBJ2-3,NA,NA,TRBV7-8,TGTGCCAGCAGCTATCCCGGGGGGCCTGAAGATACGCAGTATTTT,CASSYPGGPEDTQYF
TRBJ2-7,NA,TRBD2,TRBV27,TGTGCCAGCAGTCGCCTCCCCGGGCGGGAGAACTACGAGCAGTACTTC,CASSRLPGRENYEQYF
TRBJ2-2,NA,NA,TRBV6-6,TGTGCCAGCAGTCGGACTCCGACACGGGGCGGCACCGGGGAGCTGTTTTTT,CASSRTPTRGGTGELFF
TRBJ2-1,once,TRBD2,TRBV24-1,TGTGCCACCAGTGATCCTCCCTGGACTAGCGGGAGATCTAATGAGCAGTTCTTC,CATSDPPWTSGRSNEQFF
TRBJ1-5,NA,NA,TRBV28,TGTGCCAGCAGTTTAACAGGGTATCGTCAGCCCCAGCATTTT,CASSLTGYRQPQHF
TRBJ2-1,once,NA,TRBV19,TGTGCCAGTAGTAAGAAAGGCAACTCCTACAATGAGCAGTTCTTC,CASSKKGNSYNEQFF
TRBJ1-2,NA,NA,TRBV18,TGTGCCAGCTCACTGGACAACTATGGCTACACCTTC,CASSLDNYGYTF
TRBJ1-1,NA,TRBD1,TRBV15,TGTGCCACCAGCAGAGACAGGGGGTCGGAAGCTTTCTTT,CATSRDRGSEAFF
TRBJ2-2,NA,NA,TRBV7-6,TGTGCCAGCAGCCAGAGGAGGGTAGAGAACACCGGGGAGCTGTTTTTT,CASSQRRVENTGELFF
TRBJ2-7,NA,NA,TRBV3-1/TRBV3-2,TGTGCCAGCAGCCAAGCAAGGTTCTACGAGCAGTACTTC,CASSQARFYEQYF
TRBJ1-3,NA,NA,TRBV10-3,TGTGCCATCAGTGACGGGCAGGGAGGGACTTATGGAAACACCATATATTTT,CAISDGQGGTYGNTIYF
TRBJ2-7,NA,NA,TRBV5-1,TGCGCCAGCAGCTTGGCTAAATCCTCCTACGAGCAGTACTTC,CASSLAKSSYEQYF
TRBJ1-2,NA,NA,TRBV9,TGTGCCAGCAGCGTAGACGAGGAGCGACTCTATGGCTACACCTTC,CASSVDEERLYGYTF
TRBJ2-2,NA,TRBD2,TRBV9,TGTGCCAGCAGCGTAGACGGGAGGGATAACGGGGAGCTGTTTTTT,CASSVDGRDNGELFF
TRBJ1-3,NA,NA,TRBV21-1,TGTGCCAGCAGCAAAGATACCCTCTCTGGAAACACCATATATTTT,CASSKDTLSGNTIYF
TRBJ2-5,NA,TRBD1,TRBV19,TGTGCCAGTATGACAGGGGGTTTCGGGCAAGAGACCCAGTACTTC,CASMTGGFGQETQYF
TRBJ2-1,NA,TRBD2,TRBV27,TGTGCCAGCAGTTTCCCCCCTAGCGGGGGTTCATACAATGAGCAGTTCTTC,CASSFPPSGGSYNEQFF
TRBJ2-3,NA,TRBD1,TRBV9,TGTGCCAGCAGCGGACAGGGCGCTAGCACAGATACGCAGTATTTT,CASSGQGASTDTQYF
TRBJ2-1,NA,TRBD2,TRBV5-8,TGTGCCAGCAGCTTGGCCCGGAGCGGGGGCTATAACTGGGATGAGCAGTTCTTC,CASSLARSGGYNWDEQFF
TRBJ1-1,NA,NA,TRBV5-1,TGCGCCAGCAGTCCAAACGAATACCGAACCGCTGAAGCTTTCTTT,CASSPNEYRTAEAFF
TRBJ2-5,NA,TRBD2,TRBV28,TGTGCCAGCAGTTCAACCGGGACTAGCGGGTACCAAGAGACCCAGTACTTC,CASSSTGTSGYQETQYF
TRBJ2-4,NA,NA,TRBV6-5,TGTGCCAGCAGCGGACAGCCACTAGCCAAAAACATTCAGTACTTC,CASSGQPLAKNIQYF
TRBJ2-7,NA,TRBD2,TRBV5-4,TGTGCCAGCAGCTGGGGGGGATCGGACGAGCAGTACTTC,CASSWGGSDEQYF
TRBJ1-2,once,NA,TRBV4-1,TGCGCCAGCAGCCAAGCGGGCGCAGGTCTTGGTACCTTC,CASSQAGAGLGTF
TRBJ2-5,NA,TRBD2,TRBV19,TGTGCCAGTAGCACCGGGGGGTACCAAGAGACCCAGTACTTC,CASSTGGYQETQYF
TRBJ1-6,NA,NA,TRBV7-9,TGTGCCAGCAGCTCCAACCGGGACACAAATTCACCCCTCCACTTT,CASSSNRDTNSPLHF
TRBJ2-7,NA,TRBD1,TRBV5-5,TGTGCCAGCAGCCCGGGGGGGACAGGGGCCTACGAGCAGTACTTC,CASSPGGTGAYEQYF
TRBJ2-5,few,TRBD2,TRBV27,TGTGCCAGCAGTTTACTGGCGGGGAGGGACGAGACCCAGTACTTC,CASSLLAGRDETQYF
TRBJ2-7,NA,NA,TRBV14,TGTGCCAGCAGCCATCTTAGGGGCGACTCCTACGAGCAGTACTTC,CASSHLRGDSYEQYF
TRBJ2-1,NA,NA,TRBV4-2,TGTGCCAGCAGCCGTGTGGCCCCCAATGAGCAGTTCTTC,CASSRVAPNEQFF
TRBJ1-4,once,TRBD1,TRBV25-1,TGTGCCAGCAGTGAATTCAGGGGGCCAGATGAAAAACTGTTTTTT,CASSEFRGPDEKLFF
TRBJ2-7,NA,NA,TRBV11-1,TGTGCCAGCAGCTTAGTGGGCAGGGTCTACGAGCAGTACTTC,CASSLVGRVYEQYF
TRBJ2-1,NA,TRBD2,TRBV6-5,TGTGCCAGCAGTTACCGTAGCGGGGTGTCCTACAATGAGCAGTTCTTC,CASSYRSGVSYNEQFF
TRBJ2-7,NA,TRBD2,TRBV29-1,TGCAGCGTTGAATTCGGGACTAGCGGGAGGAACTCCTACGAGCAGTACTTC,CSVEFGTSGRNSYEQYF
TRBJ2-5,NA,NA,TRBV2,TGTGCCAGCAGCCCGGGACCGAATCAAGAGACCCAGTACTTC,CASSPGPNQETQYF
TRBJ2-2,NA,NA,TRBV7-8,TGTGCCAGCAGCTTAGCGGATTCGGGGAGAGGCACCGGGGAGCTGTTTTTT,CASSLADSGRGTGELFF